This T cell receptor beta chain appears in the sequencing data of a study of blood T cell repertoires in COVID-19. In the study overall: Specimens from acute and convalescent COVID-19 originated in the United States, Italy and Spain.

Clones were read by immunoSEQ multiplex PCR, and TCRdb kept only the in-frame ones, dropping some. The repertoire has 250,000 to 350,000 clones, roughly nine tenths of them found once; the top ten carry roughly 2.3%. The CDR3 length is 16 residues. With V trimmed by 2 bases and J by 8 bases, 5 bases remained unmatched. Germline CDR1 reads KGHDR; CDR2 reads SFDVKD. The TCR comes from a man between 18 and 29 years old with active or convalescent COVID-19. The chain uses TRBV24-1 and TRBJ2-1; 13 bases are a match to TRBD2. Sequencing input: peripheral blood. CDR3 sequence (DNA): TGTGCCACCAGTGATTCGGGACTAGCGGGACTCCATGAGCAGTTCTTC. The encoded protein is CATSDSGLAGLHEQFF.